The entry below describes one T cell receptor beta chain. The sample originates from a study of T cells in pancreatic ductal adenocarcinoma. No neoadjuvant therapy was given to the selected pancreatic ductal adenocarcinoma patients before their surgery. This table comes from immunoSEQ multiplex PCR, and its TCRdb copy is limited to in-frame clones, with some not included. Counted here are approximately 12,000 clones, about nine tenths occurring once; the ten biggest clones make up roughly 18%. The CDR3 is 15 amino acids. Germline CDR1 SGHRS, CDR2 YFSETQ. J was trimmed by 2 bases and V by 1 base; bases with no gene match: 4.

The V gene is TRBV5-1, the J gene TRBJ2-3, with 7 bases aligning to TRBD1. The source of this sequence is a human donor with pancreatic ductal adenocarcinoma. The specimen was PBMCs. This CDR3 is CASSLTGANTDTQYF. CDR3 coding DNA: TGCGCCAGCAGCTTGACAGGGGCCAACACAGATACGCAGTATTTT.